One sample yielded the 9 T cell receptor beta chains listed below, sequenced in a study of early T cells in non-severe SARS-CoV-2 infection. From the 5' RACE reads, TCRdb called clonotypes with MiXCR, one entry per CDR3 protein. The sample contains 50,000 to 60,000 distinct CDR3 sequences, approximately 9.7% of which appear only once. Sequencing was performed on whole blood. These receptors were collected from an adult who was a healthcare worker with PCR-confirmed SARS-CoV-2 infection or an uninfected control (not recorded which).

This clonotype came up a few times. The chain has TRBV5-1 and TRBJ1-1; D uncertain. From germline, CDR1 is SGHRS and CDR2 YFSETQ. The CDR3 totals 14 residues. The V gene lost 1 base and the J gene lost 1 base, with 8 bases spanning the gap. CDR3 amino acids: CASSLSGKNTEAFF. The CDR3 DNA is TGCGCCAGCAGCTTGAGCGGGAAGAACACTGAAGCTTTCTTT.

In its sample, this clonotype was seen many times. V and J are TRBV20-1 and TRBJ1-2; the D gene is possibly TRBD1 (6 bases). Germline values: CDR1 DFQATT, CDR2 SNEGSKA (reference sequence). V lost 1 base, J lost 4 bases, and 13 bases lay in between. This CDR3 contains 14 residues. In DNA form, the CDR3 reads TGCAGTGCTAGAGGCGGGACAAGCCCCTATGGCTACACCTTC. This gives the protein CSARGGTSPYGYTF.

This clonotype was picked up a small number of times. The rearrangement uses TRBV5-1 and TRBJ2-3; D is possibly TRBD1 or TRBD2 (5 bases each). The V and J ends lost 4 bases and 4 bases respectively, with 16 bases between them. This CDR3 region has 15 residues. The germline gives CDR1 SGHRS, CDR2 YFSETQ. CDR3 nucleotides: TGCGCCAGCAGCATTCGGGACCAGCGGCCAGATACGCAGTATTTT. Its translation is CASSIRDQRPDTQYF.

This clonotype has a handful of counts. This chain uses TRBV6-6 with TRBJ1-4; TRBD1 might be the D (6 bases). The CDR3 sequence is 14 residues long. V was clipped by 6 bases and J by 4 bases, with 12 bases between them. Germline CDR1 and CDR2: MNHNY and SVGAGI (reference sequence). CDR3 in amino acids: CASSQGGNNEKLFF. The DNA of the CDR3 is TGTGCCAGCAGCCAAGGGGGGAATAATGAAAAACTGTTTTTT.

This clonotype was seen ten or more times. The rearrangement joins TRBV30 to TRBJ2-3, with D unresolved. Germline V CDR1 and CDR2: GTSNPN, SVGIG (reference sequence). CDR3 length: 13 amino acids. The V end was cut by 4 bases, the J end by 6 bases, with 14 bases between. The chain's CDR3 is CAWNPPGSDTQYF. Here the CDR3 DNA reads TGTGCCTGGAACCCTCCTGGCAGTGATACGCAGTATTTT.

This clonotype was seen more than once but under ten times. The V and J genes are TRBV5-1 and TRBJ1-1; maybe TRBD1 (5 bases). V was cut by 4 bases and J by 12 bases, with 19 bases left in between. The CDR3 extends over 13 amino acids. Per the germline V gene, CDR1 is SGHRS and CDR2 is YFSETQ. The CDR3 nucleotides are TGCGCCAGCAGCATCAAACAGCCGGGACCGACTTTCTTT. Translation gives CASSIKQPGPTFF.

The chain links TRBV29-1 to TRBJ2-7; D may be TRBD1 (5 bases). Trimming shortened V by 5 bases and J by 7 bases, and 12 bases separated the two germline ends. CDR1 and CDR2 from the germline V gene are SQVTM and ANQGSEA. The CDR3 runs to 11 residues. The CDR3 coding sequence is TGCAGCGTTTCCAGAAGGGGAGAGCAGTACTTC. Protein: CSVSRRGEQYF.

This clonotype was seen a handful of times. The gene calls are TRBV18 and TRBJ1-1; D unresolved. Germline CDR1 and CDR2: KGHSH and LQKENI. CDR3 size: 14 residues. V lost 1 base, J lost 0 bases, and 6 bases lay in between. CDR3 sequence reads: CASSPLGMNTEAFF. CDR3 DNA sequence: TGTGCCAGCTCACCACTGGGTATGAACACTGAAGCTTTCTTT.

The V call is TRBV3-1, the J call TRBJ1-1, with TRBD1 as a possible D gene (6 bases). V lost 2 bases to trimming and J lost 8 bases, with 12 bases between them. Looked up from germline, CDR1 is LGHDT and CDR2 is YNNKEL (reference sequence). The CDR3 runs 13 residues. The CDR3 loop reads CASSQPGGTEAFF. In nucleotides, the CDR3 is TGTGCCAGCAGCCAACCCGGGGGGACAGAAGCTTTCTTT.